This T cell receptor beta chain comes out of a study of T cell responses to AZD1222 COVID-19 vaccine (dated by TCRdb to about 2021). Describing the broader study: Because spike-specific TCR depth and breadth did not differ between the two schedules, AZD1222 recipients who got a second dose at roughly 4 weeks were pooled with those who got a second dose at roughly 12 weeks. A total of 230 to 250 trial participants underwent TCR sequencing, of whom approximately 200 had received two doses of AZD1222 and some 25 had received two doses of the MenACWY control vaccine. Trial participants were enrolled by age into subgroups of 18-55, 56-69 and 70-plus years, and around 150, 28 and 57 TCR-sequenced participants, respectively, were included in these subgroups. Broader findings and caveats from the paper: Because no day 14 peak-response samples were available, repertoires were characterized only after the peak T cell response. After two AZD1222 doses, both the breadth and the depth of spike-specific TCRs were significantly higher than at day 0 and than in MenACWY recipients. Reportedly, close to half of the unique spike-specific TCRs recognized epitopes lying outside the regions that are mutated in the B.1.351 and B.1.1.7 variants. Participants were mostly white British and included more females than males, and it was suggested by the authors that clonal diversity may have been underestimated. Conclusions about previously exposed vaccinees are limited, since just six AZD1222 recipients were seropositive for SARS-CoV-2 at baseline. CD4 TCRs associated with the vaccine covered the entire spike protein, and the dominant responses were in regions 160-218 and 743-854. In the small 56-69-year group, the increase in depth fell short of significance, most likely because of low power.

Interpreted using the paper, the time point label stands for: baseline before first vaccination. The vaccinee samples were drawn from two UK trials, COV001 and COV002, one of which was a single-blind randomized controlled phase 2/3 trial testing AZD1222 (ChAdOx1 nCoV-19) in healthy adults. For TCRbeta chain sequencing, PBMC samples were collected from trial participants at day 0 and at day 28 after the second dose. On this clone: This receptor's antigen is unknown. No quality values exist for individual bases; no much larger clone is one base distant.

The CDR3 regions of human TCRbeta chains were analyzed by immunosequencing. The published analysis was carried out like this. TCRs in the repertoires were compared against a reference library of SARS-CoV-2-specific TCRs that had been generated with the MIRA antigen-specificity platform. Breadth meant the fraction of unique TCRs that were SARS-CoV-2-associated, whereas depth meant the fraction of total T cells that were SARS-CoV-2-associated. Using the MIRA data, each spike-specific TCR was assigned both to the spike region to which the TCR was reactive and to a CD4 or CD8 class. Log10-transformed breadth and depth values were compared by one-way ANOVA with Sidak's multiple comparisons tests. Sourced from immuneACCESS, this table was stored by TCRdb with only in-frame sequences that have V and J called. A share of the clones is absent; for the studies checked, an unresolved V gene accounts for under half, and the remainder has no known explanation. V and J calls plus clone size are reproduced from that table; the DNA served to infer D and trimming. The sample records around 200,000 clones, 70% to 90% of which are singletons. The ten largest account for 0.4% to 0.5% of the sample.

The source was peripheral blood, collected on day 0 of AZD1222 vaccination. The clonotype originates from an adult in good health.

The CDR3 has the sequence CASSIGGAGNTEAFF. Here is the DNA: TGTGCCAGTAGTATAGGGGGGGCTGGGAACACTGAAGCTTTCTTT. The receptor chain draws on TRBV19 and TRBJ1-1, and the D gene may be TRBD1, 6 bases matching. Trimming takes 1 base from V and 1 base from J, and the germline ends sit 10 bases apart. The germline V gene (reference sequence) specifies LNHDA as CDR1 and SQIVND as CDR2. The cysteine opens and the phenylalanine closes a CDR3 of 15 amino acids. The only DNA kept is the CDR3, 45 bases in frame from the first base.